This record looks at one T cell receptor (beta chain) sequence and its context. The antigen is undetermined. Through a sample-barcoded 5' primer and a J-beta primer mix, a second PCR was run for roughly 7 to 12 cycles. A single record per CDR3 protein comes from TCRdb applying MiXCR to the 5' RACE reads. The profile shows over 1.5 million distinct CDR3 sequences, around half of them singletons. Germline V lookup: CDR1 LGHDT, CDR2 YNNKEL (reference sequence). The V end was cut by 1 base, the J end by 6 bases, with 13 bases between. The CDR3 has 15 residues. The data stem from a study of blood T cells in healthy people across ages. Overall study findings and caveats: Compared with aged donors, long-lived donors showed fewer expanded clones, suggesting selection. Per million T cells, TCR beta diversity dropped roughly linearly as age increased. The percentage of naive T cells correlated strongly with TCR beta diversity.

V gene TRBV3-1 combines with J gene TRBJ1-5; tentative D call: TRBD1 (5 bases). The clonotype originates from a woman in her 40s in good health. The sample comprised blood. CDR3 in DNA: TGTGCCAGCAGCCAAGGTTGGCAGGGTAGTCAGCCCCAGCATTTT. Translated: CASSQGWQGSQPQHF.